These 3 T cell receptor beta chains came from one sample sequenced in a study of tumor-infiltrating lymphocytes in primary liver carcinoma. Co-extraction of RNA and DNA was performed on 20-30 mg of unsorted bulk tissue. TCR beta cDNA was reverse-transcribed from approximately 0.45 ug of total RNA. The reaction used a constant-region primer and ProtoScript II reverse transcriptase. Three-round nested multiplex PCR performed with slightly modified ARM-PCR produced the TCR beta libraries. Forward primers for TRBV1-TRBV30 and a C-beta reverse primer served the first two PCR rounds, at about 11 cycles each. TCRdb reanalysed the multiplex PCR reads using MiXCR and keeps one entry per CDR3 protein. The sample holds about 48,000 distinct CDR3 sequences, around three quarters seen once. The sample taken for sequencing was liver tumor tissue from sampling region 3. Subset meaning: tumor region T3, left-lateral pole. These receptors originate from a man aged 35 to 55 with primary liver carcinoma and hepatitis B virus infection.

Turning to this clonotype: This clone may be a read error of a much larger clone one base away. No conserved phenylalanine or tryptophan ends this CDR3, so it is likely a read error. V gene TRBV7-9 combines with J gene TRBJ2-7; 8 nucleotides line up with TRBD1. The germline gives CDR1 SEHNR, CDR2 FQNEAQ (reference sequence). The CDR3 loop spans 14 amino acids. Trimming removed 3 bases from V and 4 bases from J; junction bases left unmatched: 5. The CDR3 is CASSFPGGLYEQYL. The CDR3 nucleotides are TGTGCCAGCAGCTTTCCAGGGGGCCTGTACGAGCAGTACTTA.

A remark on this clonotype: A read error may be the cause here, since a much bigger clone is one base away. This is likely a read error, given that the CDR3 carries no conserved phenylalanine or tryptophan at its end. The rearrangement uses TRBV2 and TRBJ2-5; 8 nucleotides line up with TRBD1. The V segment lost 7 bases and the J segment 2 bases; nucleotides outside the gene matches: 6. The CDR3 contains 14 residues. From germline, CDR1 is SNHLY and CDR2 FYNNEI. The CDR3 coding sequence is TGTGCCAGCACGGAGTGGGACAGGCAAGAGACCCAGTACCTC. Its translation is CASTEWDRQETQYL.

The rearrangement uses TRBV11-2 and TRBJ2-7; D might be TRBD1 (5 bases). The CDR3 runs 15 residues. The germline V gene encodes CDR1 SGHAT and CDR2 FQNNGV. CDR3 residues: CASSRGFSRAYGQYV. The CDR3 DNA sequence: TGTGCCAGCAGCCGAGGTTTTAGCAGGGCTTACGGGCAGTACGTC.